The T cell receptor (beta chain) under discussion was sequenced for a study of T-cell reconstitution after alpha-beta-depleted transplantation in children. Preparation of the TCRbeta library used unique molecular identifiers. TCRdb processed the PCR reads anew with MiXCR; each CDR3 protein has one entry. The table has about 400,000 distinct CDR3 sequences, around 15% seen once; the top ten hold roughly 29%. The germline V and J ends were trimmed by 2 bases and 0 bases, with 14 bases remaining between them. Germline-derived CDR1 and CDR2 are SGHTA and FQGNSA. The CDR3 contains 17 residues. This clonotype appeared a few times. Its matching antigen is unknown. Study results and caveats: At around two months after transplant, the alpha-beta T cells were reportedly derived from several hundred expanded clones that came from non-depleted graft cells. Elevated TCRbeta diversity at day 60 was traced, in some patients, to surviving recipient T cells and thymic progenitors.

Sequenced here: PBMCs, mostly from graft donor cells, sampled 360 days after TCRalphabeta/CD19-depleted stem cell transplant. The chain uses TRBV7-2 and TRBJ2-1; maybe TRBD2 (5 bases). The receptor was isolated from a boy under two years old who had a stem cell transplant for Wiskott-Aldrich syndrome, so the T cells may come from the graft donor. The CDR3: CASSLYASLSSYNEQFF. The CDR3 coding sequence is TGTGCCAGCAGCTTATACGCTAGCCTAAGCTCCTACAATGAGCAGTTCTTC.